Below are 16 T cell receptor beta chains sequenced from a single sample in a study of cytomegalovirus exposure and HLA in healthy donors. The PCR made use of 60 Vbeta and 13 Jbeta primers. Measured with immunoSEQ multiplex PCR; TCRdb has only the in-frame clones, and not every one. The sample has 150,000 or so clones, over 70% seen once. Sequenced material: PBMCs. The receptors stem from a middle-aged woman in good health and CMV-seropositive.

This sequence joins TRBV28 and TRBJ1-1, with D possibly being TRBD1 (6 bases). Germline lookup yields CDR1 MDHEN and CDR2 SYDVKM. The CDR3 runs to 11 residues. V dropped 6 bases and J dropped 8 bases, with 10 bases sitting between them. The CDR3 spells CASSTGTEAFF. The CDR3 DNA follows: TGTGCCAGCAGCACCGGGACAGAAGCTTTCTTT.

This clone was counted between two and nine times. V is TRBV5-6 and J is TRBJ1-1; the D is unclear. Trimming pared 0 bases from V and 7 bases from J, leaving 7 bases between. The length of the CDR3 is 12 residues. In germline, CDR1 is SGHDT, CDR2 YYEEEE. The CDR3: CASSLASVEAFF. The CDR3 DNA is TGTGCCAGCAGCTTGGCCTCGGTTGAAGCTTTCTTT. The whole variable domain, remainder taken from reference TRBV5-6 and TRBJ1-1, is DAGVTQSPTHLIKTRGQQVTLRCSPKSGHDTVSWYQQALGQGPQFIFQYYEEEERQRGNFPDRFSGHQFPNYSSELNVNALLLGDSALYLCASSLASVEAFFGQGTRLTVV.

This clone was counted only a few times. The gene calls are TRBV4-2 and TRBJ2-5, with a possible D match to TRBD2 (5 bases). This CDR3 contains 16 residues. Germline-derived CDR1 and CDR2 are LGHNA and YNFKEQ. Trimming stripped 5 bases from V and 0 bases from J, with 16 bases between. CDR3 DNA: TGTGCCAGCAGCTACCTAGCAACGGGTTACCAAGAGACCCAGTACTTC. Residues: CASSYLATGYQETQYF.

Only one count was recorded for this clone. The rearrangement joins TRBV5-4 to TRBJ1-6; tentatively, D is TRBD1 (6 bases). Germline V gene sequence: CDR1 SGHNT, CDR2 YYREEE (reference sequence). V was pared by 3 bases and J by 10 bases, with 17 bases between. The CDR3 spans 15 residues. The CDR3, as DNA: TGTGCCAGCAGCTACGAAACAGGGATGTTGTCACCCCTCCACTTT. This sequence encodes CASSYETGMLSPLHF.

The CDR3 DNA follows: TGTGCAAGTCGCTTAGCGGAACTAGCGGGGGGGGGTAAGATGGAGACCCAGTACTTC. Residues: CASRLAELAGGGKMETQYF. The chain recombines TRBV12-2 with TRBJ2-5; the table gives TRBD2 as D, unverified against the DNA. TRBV12-2 represents a pseudogene. This CDR3 contains 19 residues.

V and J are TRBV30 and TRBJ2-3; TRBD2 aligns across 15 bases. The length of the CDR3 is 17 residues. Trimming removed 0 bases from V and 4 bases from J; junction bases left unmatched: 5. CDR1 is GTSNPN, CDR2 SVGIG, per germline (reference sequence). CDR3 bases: TGTGCCTGGAGTGTACGTCGGACTAGCGGGGGGGCAGATACGCAGTATTTT. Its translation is CAWSVRRTSGGADTQYF.

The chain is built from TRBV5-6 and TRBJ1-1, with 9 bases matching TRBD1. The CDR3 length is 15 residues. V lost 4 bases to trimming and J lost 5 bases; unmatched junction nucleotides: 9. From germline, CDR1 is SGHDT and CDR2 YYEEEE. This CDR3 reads CASSERRDRATEAFF. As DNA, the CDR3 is TGTGCCAGCAGCGAAAGACGGGACAGGGCGACTGAAGCTTTCTTT.

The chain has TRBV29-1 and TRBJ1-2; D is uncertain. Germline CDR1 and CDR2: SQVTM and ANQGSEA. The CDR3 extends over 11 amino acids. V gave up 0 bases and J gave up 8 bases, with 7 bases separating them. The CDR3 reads CSVEDPGGYTF. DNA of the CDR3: TGCAGCGTTGAAGACCCCGGGGGCTACACCTTC. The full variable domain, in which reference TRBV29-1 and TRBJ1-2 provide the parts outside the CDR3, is SAVISQKPSRDICQRGTSLTIQCQVDSQVTMMFWYRQQPGQSLTLIATANQGSEATYESGFVIDKFPISRPNLTFSTLTVSNMSPEDSSIYLCSVEDPGGYTFGSGTRLTVV.

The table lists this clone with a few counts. The CDR3 DNA reads TGTGCCTGGAAATGGGGAGGAGATACGCAGTATTTT. This gives the protein CAWKWGGDTQYF. This chain connects TRBV30 to TRBJ2-3; possible D gene TRBD2, 6 bases. Between the trimmed V and J ends, which lost 4 bases and 5 bases, there was a span of 10 bases. There are 12 residues in the CDR3. Germline V gene sequence: CDR1 GTSNPN, CDR2 SVGIG (reference sequence).

Here the CDR3 reads CASSDAGHLYEQYF. The CDR3, as DNA: TGTGCCAGCAGTGACGCAGGACATTTATACGAGCAGTACTTC. This chain joins TRBV6-4 and TRBJ2-7, with D maybe TRBD1 (5 bases). Germline loops: CDR1 MRHNA, CDR2 SNTAGT. The V and J ends lost 2 bases and 4 bases respectively, with 12 bases between them. CDR3 size: 14 residues.

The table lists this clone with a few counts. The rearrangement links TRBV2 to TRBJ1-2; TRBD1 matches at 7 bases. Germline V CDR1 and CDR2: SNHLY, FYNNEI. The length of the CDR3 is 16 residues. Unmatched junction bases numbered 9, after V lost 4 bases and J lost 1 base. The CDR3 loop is CASSATGDSLNYGYTF. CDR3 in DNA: TGTGCCAGCAGTGCCACCGGGGACAGCCTTAACTATGGCTACACCTTC.

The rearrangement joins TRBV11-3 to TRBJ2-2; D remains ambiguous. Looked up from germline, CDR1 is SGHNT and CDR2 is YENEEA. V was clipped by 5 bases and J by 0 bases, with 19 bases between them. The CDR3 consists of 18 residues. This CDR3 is CASSLRSSPLANTGELFF. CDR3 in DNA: TGTGCCAGCAGCCTCCGGTCTTCTCCACTCGCGAACACCGGGGAGCTGTTTTTT.

DNA for the CDR3: TGTGCTAGTGGTCTGACAGGGGGCACTGAAGCTTTCTTT. Translating it yields CASGLTGGTEAFF. This chain uses TRBV12-5 with TRBJ1-1, with 9 bases matching TRBD1. Germline lookup yields CDR1 LGHNT and CDR2 FRNRAP. V trimming: 5 bases; J trimming: 4 bases; junction bases outside the gene matches: 2. The CDR3 has 13 residues.

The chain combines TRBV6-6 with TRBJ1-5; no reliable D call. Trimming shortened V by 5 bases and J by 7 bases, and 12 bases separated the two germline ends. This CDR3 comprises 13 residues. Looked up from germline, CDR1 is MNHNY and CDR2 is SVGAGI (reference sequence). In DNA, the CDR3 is TGTGCCAGCAGTCGAGGGATCCCGCAGCCCCAGCATTTT. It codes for CASSRGIPQPQHF.

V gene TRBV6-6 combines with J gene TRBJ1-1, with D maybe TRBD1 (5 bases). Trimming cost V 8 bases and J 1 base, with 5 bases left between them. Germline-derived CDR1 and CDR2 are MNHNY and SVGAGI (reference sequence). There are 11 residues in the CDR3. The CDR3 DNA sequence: TGTGCCAGCGACAGGAACACTGAAGCTTTCTTT. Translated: CASDRNTEAFF.

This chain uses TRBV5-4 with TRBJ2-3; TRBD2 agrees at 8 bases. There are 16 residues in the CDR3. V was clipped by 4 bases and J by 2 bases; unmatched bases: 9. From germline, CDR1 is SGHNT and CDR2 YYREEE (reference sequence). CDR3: CASSKGVAGNTDTQYF. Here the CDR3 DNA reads TGTGCCAGCAGCAAGGGGGTAGCGGGGAACACAGATACGCAGTATTTT.